This T cell receptor (beta chain) was found in a study of T-cell memory formation after mild COVID-19. From germline, CDR1 is SGHTA and CDR2 FQGNSA. J was trimmed by 7 bases and V by 4 bases; bases with no gene match: 5. This CDR3 contains 14 residues. From the 5' RACE reads, TCRdb called clonotypes with MiXCR, one entry per CDR3 protein. The sample contains about 290,000 distinct CDR3 sequences, less than 20% of which appear only once. The sequence was collected from a man aged 18 to 29 who had mild COVID-19 (a few samples of this study predate the infection). Cell type and time point are not known. Material for sequencing was PBMCs or a T cell subset sorted from them (not recorded which). The rearrangement uses TRBV7-2 and TRBJ2-4; 9 nucleotides match TRBD2. The CDR3 protein is CASSSSGGSNIQYF. CDR3 DNA: TGTGCCAGCAGCTCAAGCGGGGGGTCTAACATTCAGTACTTC.